Following are 4 T cell receptor beta chains from one sample sequenced in a study of human T cells and chemical hapten exposure. Time point given: pre-sensitization, week 0. Treatment indicated: therapeutic diphenylcyclopropenone sensitization with weekly scalp DPC. TCRdb independently ran MiXCR on the RACE reads; one entry per CDR3 protein. Of around 250,000 distinct CDR3 sequences detected, 8.6% appear once; the ten largest clones hold approximately 2.2%. The sample in question was whole blood, obtained in connection with sensitization to the hapten diphenylcyclopropenone (DPC). The origin of the receptors is a woman in her forties with alopecia areata. Some clones in this sample may be carry-over from other donors' samples.

V usage is TRBV5-1 and J usage is TRBJ1-6; 7 bases align to TRBD1. With 4 bases clipped from V and 4 bases from J, the junction kept 2 bases outside the gene matches. The germline V gene has CDR1 SGHRS and CDR2 YFSETQ. There are 14 residues in the CDR3. In DNA, the CDR3 is TGCGCCAGCAGCCAGGGGGAGTATAATTCACCCCTCCACTTT. Its translation is CASSQGEYNSPLHF.

The chain carries TRBV30 and TRBJ2-3, with D possibly being TRBD2 (7 bases). Trimming left V 2 bases short and J 3 bases short, with 12 bases between. Per the germline V gene, CDR1 is GTSNPN and CDR2 is SVGIG (reference sequence). The CDR3 loop spans 14 amino acids. The CDR3 bases are TGTGCCTGGAGTAACAGGGAGGGGACAGATACGCAGTATTTT. It specifies CAWSNREGTDTQYF.

This clonotype showed up just a few times. The J gene is TRBJ2-3, the V gene TRBV6-2 or TRBV6-3; the match to TRBD2 covers 12 bases. V lost 2 bases and J lost 3; bases outside the gene matches: 6. CDR1 and CDR2 (germline): MNHEY, SVGEGT. The CDR3 has 17 residues. The CDR3 protein is CASSYALAGGATDTQYF. The CDR3 DNA reads as TGTGCCAGCAGTTACGCGCTAGCGGGAGGGGCAACAGATACGCAGTATTTT.

The J gene is TRBJ2-1, the V gene TRBV7-2; 11 bases are shared with TRBD2. The CDR3 runs to 15 residues. The J segment lost 8 bases and the V segment lost 5 bases, leaving 8 bases of the junction unmatched. Germline CDR1 and CDR2: SGHTA and FQGNSA. The CDR3 DNA follows: TGTGCCAGCAGCCCGACTAGCGGGATAACGTATGAGCAGTTCTTC. Its translation is CASSPTSGITYEQFF.